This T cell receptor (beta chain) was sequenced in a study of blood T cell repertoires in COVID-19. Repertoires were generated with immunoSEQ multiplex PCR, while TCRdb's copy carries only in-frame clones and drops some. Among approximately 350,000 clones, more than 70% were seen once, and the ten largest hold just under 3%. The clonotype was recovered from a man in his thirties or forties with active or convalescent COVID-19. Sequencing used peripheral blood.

The CDR3 sequence is CASSFRRGDGYTF. In nucleotides, the CDR3 is TGTGCCAGCAGTTTTAGGAGGGGAGACGGCTACACCTTC. The chain recombines TRBV12-3 or TRBV12-4 with TRBJ1-2; D is perhaps TRBD1 (5 bases). CDR3 size: 13 residues. Trimming removed 3 bases from V and 8 bases from J, with 13 bases in between.